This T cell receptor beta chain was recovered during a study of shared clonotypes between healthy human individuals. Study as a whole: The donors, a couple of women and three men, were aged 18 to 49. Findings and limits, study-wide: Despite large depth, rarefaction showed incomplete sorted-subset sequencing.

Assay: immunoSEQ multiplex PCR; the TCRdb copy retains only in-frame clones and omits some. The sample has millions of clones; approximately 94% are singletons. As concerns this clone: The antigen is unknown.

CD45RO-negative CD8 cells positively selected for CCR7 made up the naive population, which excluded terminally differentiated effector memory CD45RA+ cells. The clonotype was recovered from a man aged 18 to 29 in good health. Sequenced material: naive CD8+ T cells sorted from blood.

The CDR3 bases are TGCGCCAGCAGTTGGGCCGAGGGAGCTTTCTTT. Its translation: CASSWAEGAFF. The chain is built from TRBV10-2 and TRBJ1-1; D gene ambiguous. The CDR3 is made up of 11 amino acids. V was trimmed by 5 bases and J by 10 bases, leaving 11 bases between them. Germline V gene sequence: CDR1 WSHSY, CDR2 SAAADI.